A single TCR beta chain is shown here with its context. Original processing notes: How many nucleated cells were present was estimated from reference gene primer amplification. Assay: immunoSEQ multiplex PCR; the TCRdb copy retains only in-frame clones and omits some. From that table come the V and J calls and clone size; the DNA was used to work out D and trimming. Of under 250,000 clones listed, approximately 83% are singletons. With 0 bases removed from V and 5 bases from J, the gap between germline ends came to 11 bases. The V gene's germline CDR1 is WSHSY and CDR2 SAAADI. The CDR3 runs to 15 residues. The record originates from a study of blood T cell repertoires in COVID-19. Whole-study context: COVID-19 samples from acute and convalescent phases originated in the United States, Italy and Spain. Nucleic acid was either cDNA or gDNA, and it came from T cells, B-cell-depleted T cells, or PBMCs.

Sequenced sample: peripheral blood. The genes are TRBV10-2 and TRBJ1-5; the D gene is possibly TRBD1 (5 bases). The origin of this receptor is a man aged 45 to 65 with active or convalescent COVID-19. CDR3 bases: TGCGCCAGCAGTGAGTCGGGGGGAGCCCATCAGCCCCAGCATTTT. Protein product: CASSESGGAHQPQHF.